The clone carrying this T cell receptor (beta chain) was observed a handful of times. TCRdb processed the RT-PCR reads anew with MiXCR; each CDR3 protein has one entry. The sample comprises about 960,000 distinct CDR3 sequences, 15% to 20% of which are singletons, and around 6% rests with the top ten. The data were obtained in a study of patients and donors after allogeneic stem cell transplantation. Trimming took 5 bases from V and 3 from J, leaving 10 bases between them. Germline CDR1 reads DFQATT; CDR2 reads SNEGSKA (reference sequence). The CDR3 runs to 12 residues. This receptor was obtained from a human donor who was either an allogeneic HSCT recipient or a stem cell or donor lymphocyte infusion donor (not recorded which). It is not recorded whose cells these are; they may come from a transplant donor. What was sequenced was blood, either unsorted or a sorted T cell fraction (not recorded which). This chain connects TRBV20-1 to TRBJ1-2; the D gene is possibly TRBD1 (5 bases). In DNA, the CDR3 is TGCAGTGCTCGAGGGGTTGACTATGGCTACACCTTC. The encoded protein is CSARGVDYGYTF.